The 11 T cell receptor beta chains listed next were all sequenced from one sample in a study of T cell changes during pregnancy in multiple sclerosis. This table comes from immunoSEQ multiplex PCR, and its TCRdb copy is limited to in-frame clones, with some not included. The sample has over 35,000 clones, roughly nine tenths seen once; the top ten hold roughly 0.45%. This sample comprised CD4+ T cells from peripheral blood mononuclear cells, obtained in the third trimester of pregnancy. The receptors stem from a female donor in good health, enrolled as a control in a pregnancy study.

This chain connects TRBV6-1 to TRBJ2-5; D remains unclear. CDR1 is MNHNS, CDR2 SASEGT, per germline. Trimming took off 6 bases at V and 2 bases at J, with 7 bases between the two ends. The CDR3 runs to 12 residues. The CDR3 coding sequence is TGTGCCAGCAGCCCGGGTCAAGAGACCCAGTACTTC. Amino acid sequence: CASSPGQETQYF.

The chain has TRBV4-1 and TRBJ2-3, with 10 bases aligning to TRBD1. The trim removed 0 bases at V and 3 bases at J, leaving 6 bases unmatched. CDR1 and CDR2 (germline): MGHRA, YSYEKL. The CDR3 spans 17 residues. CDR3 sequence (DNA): TGCGCCAGCAGCCAAGATCGCGGACAGGGGGTTACAGATACGCAGTATTTT. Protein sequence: CASSQDRGQGVTDTQYF.

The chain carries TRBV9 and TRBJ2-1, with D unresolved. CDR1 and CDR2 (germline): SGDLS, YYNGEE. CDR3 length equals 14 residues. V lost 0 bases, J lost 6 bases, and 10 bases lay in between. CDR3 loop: CASSVAVAGNEQFF. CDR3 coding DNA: TGTGCCAGCAGCGTAGCTGTAGCCGGCAATGAGCAGTTCTTC.

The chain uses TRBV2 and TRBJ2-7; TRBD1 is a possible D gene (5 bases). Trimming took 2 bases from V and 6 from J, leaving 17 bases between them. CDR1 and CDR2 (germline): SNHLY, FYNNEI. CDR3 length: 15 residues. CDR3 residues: CASSERAGSRGEQYF. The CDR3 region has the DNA TGTGCCAGCAGTGAACGGGCAGGGTCTAGGGGCGAGCAGTACTTC.

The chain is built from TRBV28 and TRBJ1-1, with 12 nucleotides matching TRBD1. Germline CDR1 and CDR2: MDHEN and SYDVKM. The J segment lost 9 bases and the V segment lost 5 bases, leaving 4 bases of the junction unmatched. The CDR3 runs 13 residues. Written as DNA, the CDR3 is TGTGCCAGCAGTGGGGGGGACAGGGGGCAAGCTTTCTTT. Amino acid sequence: CASSGGDRGQAFF.

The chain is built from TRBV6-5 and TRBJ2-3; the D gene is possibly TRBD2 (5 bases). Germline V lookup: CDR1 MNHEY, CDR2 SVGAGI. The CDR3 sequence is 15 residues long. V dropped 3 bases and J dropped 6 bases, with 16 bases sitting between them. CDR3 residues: CASSYHRLAMDTQYF. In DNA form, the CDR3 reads TGTGCCAGCAGTTATCATCGGCTAGCTATGGATACGCAGTATTTT.

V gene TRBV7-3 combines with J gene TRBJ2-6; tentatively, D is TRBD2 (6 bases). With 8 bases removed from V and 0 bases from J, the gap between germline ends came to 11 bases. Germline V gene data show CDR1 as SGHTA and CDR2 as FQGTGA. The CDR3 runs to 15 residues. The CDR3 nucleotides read TGTGCCAGCTCACCCGGGGGCTCTGGGGCCAACGTCCTGACTTTC. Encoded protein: CASSPGGSGANVLTF.

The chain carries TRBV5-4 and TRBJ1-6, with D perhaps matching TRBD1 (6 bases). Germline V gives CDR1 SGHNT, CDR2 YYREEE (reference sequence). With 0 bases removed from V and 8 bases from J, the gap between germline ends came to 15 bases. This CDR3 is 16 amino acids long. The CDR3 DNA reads TGTGCCAGCAGCTTGGCATCGGCCAAGGGGGATTCACCCCTCCACTTT. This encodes CASSLASAKGDSPLHF.

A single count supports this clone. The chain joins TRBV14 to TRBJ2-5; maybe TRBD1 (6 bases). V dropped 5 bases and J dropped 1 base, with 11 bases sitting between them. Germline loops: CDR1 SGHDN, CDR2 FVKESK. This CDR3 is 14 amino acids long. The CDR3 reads CASSGQGTQETQYF. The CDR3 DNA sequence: TGTGCCAGCAGCGGGCAGGGGACCCAAGAGACCCAGTACTTC.

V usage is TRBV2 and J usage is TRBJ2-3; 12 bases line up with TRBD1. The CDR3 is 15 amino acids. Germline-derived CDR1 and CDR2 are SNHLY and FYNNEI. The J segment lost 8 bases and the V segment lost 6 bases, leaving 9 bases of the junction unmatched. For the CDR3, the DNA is TGTGCCAGCAGCGCGGGACAGGGGGCTCGAAGTACGCAGTATTTT. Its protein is CASSAGQGARSTQYF.

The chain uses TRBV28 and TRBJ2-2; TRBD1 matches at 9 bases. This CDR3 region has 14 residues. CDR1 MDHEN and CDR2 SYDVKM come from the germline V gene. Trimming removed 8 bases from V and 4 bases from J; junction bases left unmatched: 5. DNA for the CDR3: TGTGCCAGCTGGACAGGGGTTGGCACCGGGGAGCTGTTTTTT. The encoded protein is CASWTGVGTGELFF.